This section outlines one TCR beta chain sequence together with its context. The target antigen is unknown. Isolation yielded PBMCs, at least 6.5 million per sample, in every case. This specimen belongs to a study of blood T cells in healthy people across ages. Overall study findings and caveats: Among long-lived donors, naive CD4+ cells were more numerous and diversity higher than in aged donors. Estimated diversity, derived from one million T cells, was regarded as an underestimate.

The V end lost 4 bases, the J end lost 5 bases, and 16 bases lay between the germline ends. There are 15 residues in the CDR3. CDR1 KGHDR and CDR2 SFDVKD come from the germline V gene. Then a second PCR, running roughly 6 to 11 cycles, was carried out with a sample-barcoded 5' primer and a J-beta primer mix. Every cDNA molecule bore a tag from a template-switch adaptor containing 12 random nucleotides. TCRdb reprocessed the 5' RACE reads via MiXCR and lists one record per CDR3 protein. The top ten clones hold roughly 20% of a sample with 550,000 to 600,000 distinct CDR3 sequences, 27% of them seen once.

The sequenced sample was blood. The TCR originated in a woman in her 70s in good health. The rearrangement joins TRBV24-1 to TRBJ2-5; D remains unclear. The CDR3 sequence: CATSDPTTSGETQYF. Written as DNA, the CDR3 is TGTGCCACCAGTGACCCAACAACCTCCGGGGAGACCCAGTACTTC.